A single TCR beta chain is shown here with its context. The data originate from a study of blood T cell repertoires in COVID-19. Study summary: Samples of COVID-19 (acute and convalescent) were obtained from the United States, Italy and Spain. Nucleic acid was either cDNA or gDNA, and it came from T cells, B-cell-depleted T cells, or PBMCs.

Under the authors' procedure: Reference gene primers were amplified, and this amplification served to estimate nucleated cell counts. The repertoire was sequenced with immunoSEQ multiplex PCR; TCRdb's copy has only in-frame clones and lacks some. Clone size and the V and J calls come from that table; the DNA yielded D and trimming. The sample contains around 100,000 clones, roughly nine tenths of which appear only once. Sequences were obtained from peripheral blood. This TCR was recovered from a woman older than 75 with acute or convalescent COVID-19.

The CDR3, as DNA: TGTGCCAGCAGCCCTAATTCAGGGGGCGGTTTCAACACCTTC. This codes for CASSPNSGGGFNTF. The chain uses TRBV3-1 (or the pseudogene TRBV3-2) and TRBJ1-2; TRBD1 aligns across 8 bases. Trimming removed 4 bases from V and 12 bases from J; junction bases left unmatched: 13. The CDR3 covers 14 residues. In germline, CDR1 is LGHDT, CDR2 YNNKEL (reference sequence).